A selection of T cell receptor beta chains follows, all from one sample in a study of beta chain features in type 1 diabetes. Some clones are missing from TCRdb's copy, which holds only in-frame ones; the method was immunoSEQ multiplex PCR. Of 400,000 or so clones listed, over 9.5% were seen once; the top ten hold over 0.008%. The sample consisted of naive CD4+ T cells from blood. The receptor set was obtained from a young woman with type 1 diabetes. The conserved cysteine and the conserved F or W are not part of the CDR3 here.

j_call v_call cdr3_aa
TRBJ2-3 TRBV27 ASSSIPIAGVTDTQY
TRBJ2-7 TRBV19 ASSIWGNEQY
TRBJ1-1 TRBV27 ASSSLTANTEAF
TRBJ1-4 TRBV28 ASSPNEKLF
TRBJ2-2 TRBV14 ASSQDWTTGELF
TRBJ2-3 TRBV7-2 ASSLVAGWADTQY
TRBJ2-7 TRBV7-3 ASSLSGGAYEQY
TRBJ1-1 TRBV19 ATGQGRTEAF
TRBJ1-1 TRBV18 ASSPRDRVDTEAF
TRBJ2-1 TRBV5-4 ASSLGRRTSGDYNEQF
TRBJ2-4 TRBV2 ASTPPRQGRNIQY
TRBJ2-7 TRBV7-9 ASSLLMLGQPGEQY
TRBJ2-5 TRBV18 ASSGTGGQETQY
TRBJ2-7 TRBV5-1 ASSLDRPPSEQY
TRBJ1-1 TRBV5-1 ASSLELSEKAF
TRBJ1-2 TRBV25-1 ASSESGGRAYGYT